What follows are 6 T cell receptor beta chains derived from one specimen sequenced in a study of blood T cell repertoires in COVID-19. Sequencing was performed with immunoSEQ multiplex PCR; in TCRdb, only in-frame clones are kept and a portion is missing. The table includes fewer than 200,000 clones, roughly 93% detected once. Sequencing used peripheral blood. The receptors were sampled from a young man with COVID-19, enrolled during active disease.

The table lists this clone with a few counts. The genes are TRBV20-1 and TRBJ1-6, with a tentative D call TRBD1 (5 bases). CDR3 length: 12 residues. The germline V and J ends were trimmed by 3 bases and 13 bases, with 13 bases remaining between them. The germline gives CDR1 DFQATT, CDR2 SNEGSKA (reference sequence). CDR3 nucleotide sequence: TGCAGTGCTAGTATTCAGGGTGGCCCCCTCCACTTT. Translation gives CSASIQGGPLHF.

The rearrangement uses TRBV27 and TRBJ2-7; D possibly corresponds to TRBD1 (7 bases). Germline CDR1 and CDR2: MNHEY and SMNVEV (reference sequence). Trimming removed 3 bases at V and 7 bases at J, with 16 bases between. The CDR3 has 14 amino acids. Here the CDR3 reads CASSLEGAAGEQYF. In DNA form, the CDR3 reads TGTGCCAGCAGTTTGGAGGGGGCGGCTGGGGAGCAGTACTTC.

The chain is built from TRBV6-5 and TRBJ2-5; 9 bases are shared with TRBD2. Trimming removed 2 bases from V and 3 bases from J; junction bases left unmatched: 4. Germline CDR1 is MNHEY and CDR2 is SVGAGI. The CDR3 contains 15 residues. The chain's CDR3 is CASSYPGLAKETQYF. The CDR3 nucleotides are TGTGCCAGCAGTTACCCCGGACTAGCGAAAGAGACCCAGTACTTC.

The V call is TRBV6-6, the J call TRBJ1-1; TRBD1 matches at 7 bases. The ends lost 0 bases at V and 4 bases at J; junction bases unmatched: 8. The CDR3 covers 16 residues. Germline V gene data show CDR1 as MNHNY and CDR2 as SVGAGI (reference sequence). The CDR3 DNA sequence: TGTGCCAGCAGTTACTCAGGGGACAGCGTGGGCACTGAAGCTTTCTTT. As protein: CASSYSGDSVGTEAFF.

CDR3 DNA sequence: TGTGCCAGCAGCCTGACAGGGGGGACCAGCTCACCCCTCCACTTT. Protein sequence: CASSLTGGTSSPLHF. The chain joins TRBV4-2 to TRBJ1-6; TRBD1 agrees at 9 bases. There are 15 residues in the CDR3. Germline values: CDR1 LGHNA, CDR2 YNFKEQ. Losses at the gene ends were 4 bases for V and 10 bases for J; bases not matched to a gene: 8.

The gene calls are TRBV2 and TRBJ1-2; D may be TRBD1 (5 bases). Germline CDR1 SNHLY, CDR2 FYNNEI. The CDR3 covers 17 residues. V lost 6 bases and J lost 1, with 21 bases in between. CDR3 coding DNA: TGTGCCAGCAGGGACCCGTTGGGGGGACGCTTTAACTATGGCTACACCTTC. It is translated as CASRDPLGGRFNYGYTF. The variable domain in full, completed from reference TRBV2 and TRBJ1-2, reads EPEVTQTPSHQVTQMGQEVILRCVPISNHLYFYWYRQILGQKVEFLVSFYNNEISEKSEIFDDQFSVERPDGSNFTLKIRSTKLEDSAMYFCASRDPLGGRFNYGYTFGSGTRLTVV.